This TCR beta chain was identified during a study of cytomegalovirus exposure and HLA in healthy donors. Study-wide results and limits: Later genetic work tied a missense DCLRE1C variant to beta-chain V and J trimming. The study found most TCR sequences rare, yet found some public TCRs in many donors. Per a later analysis, about 15,000 TCR beta sequences showed association with HLA alleles at 0.05 false discovery rate. Serostatus for CMV was the only available immune exposure information.

Vbeta (60) and Jbeta (13) primers were used in the PCR. Method: immunoSEQ multiplex PCR; TCRdb's copy keeps in-frame clones and lacks some. The table lists 100,000 to 150,000 clones. Note on this clone: The antigen is not known.

Sequencing was performed on PBMCs. This clonotype was sampled from a man between 35 and 55 years old in good health and CMV-seronegative.

CDR3 nucleotide sequence: TGCGCCAGCAGCTTGGAAGGGGGCGGGATGGATGGCTACACCTTC. As protein: CASSLEGGGMDGYTF. The V and J genes are TRBV5-1 and TRBJ1-2; 7 nucleotides match TRBD1. Trimming took 0 bases from V and 6 from J; bases not matched to a gene: 8. The germline V gene encodes CDR1 SGHRS and CDR2 YFSETQ. The CDR3 runs 15 residues.